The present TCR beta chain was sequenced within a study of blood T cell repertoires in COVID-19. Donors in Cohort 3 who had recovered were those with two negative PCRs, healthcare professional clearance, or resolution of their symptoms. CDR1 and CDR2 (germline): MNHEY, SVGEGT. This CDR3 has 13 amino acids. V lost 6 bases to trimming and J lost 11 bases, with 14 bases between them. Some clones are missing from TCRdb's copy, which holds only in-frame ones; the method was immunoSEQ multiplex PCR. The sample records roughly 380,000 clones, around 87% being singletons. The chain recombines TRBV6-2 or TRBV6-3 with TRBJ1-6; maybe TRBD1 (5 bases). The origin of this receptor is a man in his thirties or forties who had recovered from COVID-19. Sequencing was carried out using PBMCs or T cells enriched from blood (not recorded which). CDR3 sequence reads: CASSRGASPPLHF. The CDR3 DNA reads TGTGCCAGCAGCCGCGGGGCCAGTCCACCCCTCCACTTT.